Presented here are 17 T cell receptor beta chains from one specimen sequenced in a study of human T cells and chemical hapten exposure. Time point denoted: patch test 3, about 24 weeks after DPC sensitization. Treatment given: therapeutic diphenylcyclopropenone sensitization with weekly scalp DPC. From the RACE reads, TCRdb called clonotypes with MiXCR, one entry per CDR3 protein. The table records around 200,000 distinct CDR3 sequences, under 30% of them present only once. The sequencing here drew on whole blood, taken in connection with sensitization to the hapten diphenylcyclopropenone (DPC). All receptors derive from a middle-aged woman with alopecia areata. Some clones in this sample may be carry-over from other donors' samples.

In DNA form, the CDR3 reads TGTGCCAGCCTGCAGGGTGGGGGGATGAACACTGAAGCTTTCTTT. Protein: CASLQGGGMNTEAFF. The chain has TRBV28 and TRBJ1-1; D might be TRBD1 (5 bases). The CDR3 is 15 residues long. Per germline, CDR1 MDHEN and CDR2 SYDVKM. Deletions cut 8 bases from V and 0 bases from J, with 16 bases between.

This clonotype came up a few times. The CDR3 DNA reads as TGTGCCAGCAGACCGACAGGGGCCAAGTTGAACACTGAAGCTTTCTTT. Encoded protein: CASRPTGAKLNTEAFF. The chain carries TRBV6-2 or TRBV6-3 and TRBJ1-1, with 8 bases matching TRBD1. This CDR3 comprises 16 residues. Per germline, CDR1 MNHEY and CDR2 SVGEGT. After removal of 6 bases from V and 0 bases from J, the junction contained 9 bases not matched to a gene.

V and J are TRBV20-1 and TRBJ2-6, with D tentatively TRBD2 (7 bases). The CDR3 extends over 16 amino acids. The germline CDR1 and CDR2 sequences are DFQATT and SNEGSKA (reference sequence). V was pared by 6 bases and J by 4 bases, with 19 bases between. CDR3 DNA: TGCAGTGCGCGGCTCTGGGGGGGCTCGGGGGCCAACGTCCTGACTTTC. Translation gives CSARLWGGSGANVLTF.

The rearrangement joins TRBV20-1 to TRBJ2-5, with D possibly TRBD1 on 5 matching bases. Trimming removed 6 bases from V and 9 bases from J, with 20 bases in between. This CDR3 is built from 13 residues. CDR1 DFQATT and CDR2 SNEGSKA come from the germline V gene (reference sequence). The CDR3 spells CSALIQGPLAQYF. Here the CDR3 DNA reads TGCAGTGCCCTGATCCAGGGCCCCCTGGCCCAGTACTTC.

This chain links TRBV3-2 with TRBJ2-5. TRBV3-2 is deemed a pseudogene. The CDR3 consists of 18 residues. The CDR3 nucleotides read TGTGCCAGCAGCCACGACCGTCCTCGGGGTAGCACCCAAGAGACCCAGTACTTC. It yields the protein CASSHDRPRGSTQETQYF.

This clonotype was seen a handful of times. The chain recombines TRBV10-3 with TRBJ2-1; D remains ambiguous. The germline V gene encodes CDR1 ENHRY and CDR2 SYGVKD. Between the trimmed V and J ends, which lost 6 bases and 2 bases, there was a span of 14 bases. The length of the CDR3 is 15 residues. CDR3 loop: CAISPASYPYNEQFF. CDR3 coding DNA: TGTGCCATCAGCCCGGCTAGTTACCCCTACAATGAGCAGTTCTTC.

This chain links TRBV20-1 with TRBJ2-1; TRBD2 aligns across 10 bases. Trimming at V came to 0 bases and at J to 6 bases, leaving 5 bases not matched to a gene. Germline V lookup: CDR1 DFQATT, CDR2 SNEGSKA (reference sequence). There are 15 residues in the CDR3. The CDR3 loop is CSARDSGRTGNEQFF. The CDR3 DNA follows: TGCAGTGCTAGAGATAGCGGGAGGACGGGCAATGAGCAGTTCTTC.

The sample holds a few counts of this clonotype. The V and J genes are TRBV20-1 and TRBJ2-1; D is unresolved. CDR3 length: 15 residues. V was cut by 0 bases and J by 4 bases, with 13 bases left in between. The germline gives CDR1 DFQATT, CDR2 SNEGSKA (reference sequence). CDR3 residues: CSARDGRSTYNEQFF. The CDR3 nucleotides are TGCAGTGCTAGAGATGGGCGATCCACTTACAATGAGCAGTTCTTC.

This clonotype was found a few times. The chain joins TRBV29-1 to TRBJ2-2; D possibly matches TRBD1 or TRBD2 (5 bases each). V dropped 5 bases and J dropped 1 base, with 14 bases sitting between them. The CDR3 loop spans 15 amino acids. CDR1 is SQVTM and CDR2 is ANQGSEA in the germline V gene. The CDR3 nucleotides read TGCAGCGTTATCGGGGCCTCGGGGAACACCGGGGAGCTGTTTTTT. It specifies CSVIGASGNTGELFF.

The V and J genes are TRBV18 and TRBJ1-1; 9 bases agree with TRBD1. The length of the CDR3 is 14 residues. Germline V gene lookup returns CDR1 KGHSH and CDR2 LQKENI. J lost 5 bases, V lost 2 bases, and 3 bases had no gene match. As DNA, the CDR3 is TGTGCCAGCTCACCAAAGGGGACAGGGACTGAAGCTTTCTTT. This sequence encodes CASSPKGTGTEAFF.

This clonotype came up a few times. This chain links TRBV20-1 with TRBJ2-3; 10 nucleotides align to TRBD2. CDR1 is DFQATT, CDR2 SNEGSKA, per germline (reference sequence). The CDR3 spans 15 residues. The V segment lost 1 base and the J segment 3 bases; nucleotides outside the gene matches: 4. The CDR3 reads CSARGGAGGTDTQYF. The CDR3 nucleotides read TGCAGTGCTAGAGGGGGAGCGGGAGGGACAGATACGCAGTATTTT.

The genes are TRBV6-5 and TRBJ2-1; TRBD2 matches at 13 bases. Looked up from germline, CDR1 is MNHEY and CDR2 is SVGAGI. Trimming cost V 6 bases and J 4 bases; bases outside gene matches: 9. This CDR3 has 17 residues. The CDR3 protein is CASSHGTSGKGYNEQFF. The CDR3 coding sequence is TGTGCCAGCAGCCACGGGACTAGCGGGAAGGGATACAATGAGCAGTTCTTC.

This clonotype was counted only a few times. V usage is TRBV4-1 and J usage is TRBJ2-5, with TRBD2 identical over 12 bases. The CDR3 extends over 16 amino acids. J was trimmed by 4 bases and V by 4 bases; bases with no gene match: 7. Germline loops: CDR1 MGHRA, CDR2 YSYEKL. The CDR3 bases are TGCGCCAGCAGCCTTAGACTAGCGGGAGATACAGAGACCCAGTACTTC. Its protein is CASSLRLAGDTETQYF.

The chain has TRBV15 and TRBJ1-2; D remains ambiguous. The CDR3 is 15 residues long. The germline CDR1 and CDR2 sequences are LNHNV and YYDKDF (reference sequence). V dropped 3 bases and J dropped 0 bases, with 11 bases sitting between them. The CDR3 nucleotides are TGTGCCACCAGCAGCGCGGCAGAACCTAACTATGGCTACACCTTC. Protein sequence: CATSSAAEPNYGYTF.

The CDR3 coding sequence is TGTGCCAGCAGCCCAAGGGTCTCTAGTGAGCAGTTCTTC. Translated: CASSPRVSSEQFF. The rearrangement joins TRBV7-2 to TRBJ2-1; D unresolved. Trimming removed 5 bases from V and 9 bases from J, with 14 bases in between. This CDR3 has 13 amino acids. CDR1 and CDR2 (germline): SGHTA, FQGNSA. Combining the CDR3 with reference TRBV7-2 and TRBJ2-1 gives the whole variable domain GAGVSQSPSNKVTEKGKDVELRCDPISGHTALYWYRQSLGQGLEFLIYFQGNSAPDKSGLPSDRFSAERTGGSVSTLTIQRTQQEDSAVYLCASSPRVSSEQFFGPGTRLTVL.

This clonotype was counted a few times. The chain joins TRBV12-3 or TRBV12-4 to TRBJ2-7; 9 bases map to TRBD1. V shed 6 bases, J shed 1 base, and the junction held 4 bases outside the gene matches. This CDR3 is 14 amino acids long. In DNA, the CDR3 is TGTGCCAGCAGGTCCGGGACAGGGTCCTACGAGCAGTACTTC. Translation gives CASRSGTGSYEQYF.

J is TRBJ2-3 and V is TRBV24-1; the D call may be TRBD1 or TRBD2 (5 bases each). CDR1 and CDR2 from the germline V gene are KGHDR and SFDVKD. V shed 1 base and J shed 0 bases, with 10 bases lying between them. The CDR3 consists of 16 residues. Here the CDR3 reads CATSDFGGPSTDTQYF. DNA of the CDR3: TGTGCCACCAGTGATTTTGGGGGACCTAGCACAGATACGCAGTATTTT.